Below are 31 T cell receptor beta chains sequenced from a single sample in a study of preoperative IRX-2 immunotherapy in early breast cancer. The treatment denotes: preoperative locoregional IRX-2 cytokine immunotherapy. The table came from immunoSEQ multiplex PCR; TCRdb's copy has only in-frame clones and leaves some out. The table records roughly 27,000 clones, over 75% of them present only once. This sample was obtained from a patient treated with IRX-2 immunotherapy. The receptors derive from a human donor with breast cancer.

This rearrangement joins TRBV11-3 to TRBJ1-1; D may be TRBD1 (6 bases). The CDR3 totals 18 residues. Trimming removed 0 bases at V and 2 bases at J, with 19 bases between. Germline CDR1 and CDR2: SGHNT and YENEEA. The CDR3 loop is CASSLDLWGPLINTEAFF. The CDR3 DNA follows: TGTGCCAGCAGCTTAGATTTGTGGGGGCCCTTAATCAACACTGAAGCTTTCTTT.

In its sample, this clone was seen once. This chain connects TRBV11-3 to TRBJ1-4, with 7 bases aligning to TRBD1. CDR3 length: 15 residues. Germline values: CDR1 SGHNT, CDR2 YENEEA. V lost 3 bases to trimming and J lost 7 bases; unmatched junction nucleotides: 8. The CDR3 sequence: CASSLGPPGGEKLFF. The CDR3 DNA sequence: TGTGCCAGCAGCTTGGGGCCTCCAGGGGGTGAAAAACTGTTTTTT.

The chain's CDR3 is CASKGTPDTDTQYF. For the CDR3, the DNA is TGTGCCAGTAAAGGGACACCCGATACAGATACGCAGTATTTT. The V gene is TRBV19, the J gene TRBJ2-3; D is possibly TRBD1 (6 bases). The CDR3 consists of 14 residues. Germline CDR1 and CDR2: LNHDA and SQIVND (reference sequence). Deletions cut 7 bases from V and 3 bases from J, with 14 bases between.

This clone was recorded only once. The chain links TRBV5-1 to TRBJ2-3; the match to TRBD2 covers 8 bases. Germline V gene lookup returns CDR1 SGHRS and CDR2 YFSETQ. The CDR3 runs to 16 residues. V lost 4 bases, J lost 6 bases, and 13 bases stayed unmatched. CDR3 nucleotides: TGCGCCAGCAGCGCTGGCAGCGGGGGAGCAGGGGATACGCAGTATTTT. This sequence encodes CASSAGSGGAGDTQYF.

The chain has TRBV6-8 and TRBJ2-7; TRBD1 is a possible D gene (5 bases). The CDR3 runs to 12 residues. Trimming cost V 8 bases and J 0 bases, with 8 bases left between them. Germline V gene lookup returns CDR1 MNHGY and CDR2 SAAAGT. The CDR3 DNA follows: TGTGCCAGCGGCGACAGCTCCTACGAGCAGTACTTC. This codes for CASGDSSYEQYF.

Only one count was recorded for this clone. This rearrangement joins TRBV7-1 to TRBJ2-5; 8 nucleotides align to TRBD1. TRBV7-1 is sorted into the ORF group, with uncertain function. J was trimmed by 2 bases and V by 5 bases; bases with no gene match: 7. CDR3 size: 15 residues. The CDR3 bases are TGTGCCAGCAGCCCCCATGGACAGGGACAAGAGACCCAGTACTTC. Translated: CASSPHGQGQETQYF.

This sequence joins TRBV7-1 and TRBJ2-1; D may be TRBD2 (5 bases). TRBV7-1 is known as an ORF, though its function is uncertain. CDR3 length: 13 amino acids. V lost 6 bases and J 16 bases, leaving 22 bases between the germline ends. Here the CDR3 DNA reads TGTGCCAGCAGTACAGTGAGCGGAGGCTCTTTCTTCTTC. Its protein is CASSTVSGGSFFF.

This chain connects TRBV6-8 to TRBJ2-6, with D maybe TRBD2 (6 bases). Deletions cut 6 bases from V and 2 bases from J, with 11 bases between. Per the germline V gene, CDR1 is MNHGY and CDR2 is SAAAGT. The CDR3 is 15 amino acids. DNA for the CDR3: TGTGCCAGCAGCCACGGCGGGGCTGGGGCCAACGTCCTGACTTTC. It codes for CASSHGGAGANVLTF.

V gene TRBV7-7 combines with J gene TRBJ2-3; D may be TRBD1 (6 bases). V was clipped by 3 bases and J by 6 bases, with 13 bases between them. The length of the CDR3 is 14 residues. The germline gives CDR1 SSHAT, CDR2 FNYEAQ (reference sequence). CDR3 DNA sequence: TGTGCCAGCAGCTTGCGAGGACAGATCGATACGCAGTATTTT. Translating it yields CASSLRGQIDTQYF.

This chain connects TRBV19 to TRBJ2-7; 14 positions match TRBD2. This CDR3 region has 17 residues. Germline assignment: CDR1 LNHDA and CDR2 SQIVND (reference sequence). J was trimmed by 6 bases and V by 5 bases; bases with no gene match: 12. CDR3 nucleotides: TGTGCCAGTAGTCCAACCCGACTAGCGGGAGGGCCAGTCGAGCAGTACTTC. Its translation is CASSPTRLAGGPVEQYF.

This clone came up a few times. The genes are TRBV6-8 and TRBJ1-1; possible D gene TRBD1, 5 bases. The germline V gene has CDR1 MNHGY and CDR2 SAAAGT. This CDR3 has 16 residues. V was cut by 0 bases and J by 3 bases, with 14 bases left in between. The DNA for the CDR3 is TGTGCCAGCAGTTACTCGGGGGAGTCTCGGGACACTGAAGCTTTCTTT. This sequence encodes CASSYSGESRDTEAFF.

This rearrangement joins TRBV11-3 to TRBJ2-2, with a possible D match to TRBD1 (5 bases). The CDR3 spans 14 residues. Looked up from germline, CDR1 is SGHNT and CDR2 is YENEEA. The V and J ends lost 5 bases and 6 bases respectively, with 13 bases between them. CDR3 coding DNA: TGTGCCAGCAGCCTGTATAGGGGCCCCGGGGAGCTGTTTTTT. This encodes CASSLYRGPGELFF.

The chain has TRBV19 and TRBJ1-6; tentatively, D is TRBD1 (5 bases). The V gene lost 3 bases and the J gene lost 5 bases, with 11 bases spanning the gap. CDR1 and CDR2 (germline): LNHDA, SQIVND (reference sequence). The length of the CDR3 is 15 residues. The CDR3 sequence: CASSIGQGDNSPLHF. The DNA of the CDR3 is TGTGCCAGTAGTATTGGGCAGGGTGATAATTCACCCCTCCACTTT.

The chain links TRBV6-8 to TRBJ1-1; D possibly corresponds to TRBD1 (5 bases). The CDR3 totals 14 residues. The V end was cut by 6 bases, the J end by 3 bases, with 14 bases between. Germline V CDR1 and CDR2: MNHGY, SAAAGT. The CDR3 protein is CASRKWGQDTEAFF. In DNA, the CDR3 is TGTGCCAGCAGAAAGTGGGGCCAGGACACTGAAGCTTTCTTT.

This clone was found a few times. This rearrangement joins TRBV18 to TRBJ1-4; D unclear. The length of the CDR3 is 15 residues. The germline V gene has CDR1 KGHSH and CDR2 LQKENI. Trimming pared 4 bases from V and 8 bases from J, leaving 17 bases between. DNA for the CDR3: TGTGCCAGCTCACGATCCCCGGCCGGAGAGGAAAAACTGTTTTTT. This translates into CASSRSPAGEEKLFF.

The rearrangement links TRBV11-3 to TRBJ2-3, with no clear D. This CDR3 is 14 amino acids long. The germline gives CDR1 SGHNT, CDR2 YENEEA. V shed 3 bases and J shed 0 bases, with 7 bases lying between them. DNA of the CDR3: TGTGCCAGCAGCTTTACCGGGAGCACAGATACGCAGTATTTT. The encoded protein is CASSFTGSTDTQYF.

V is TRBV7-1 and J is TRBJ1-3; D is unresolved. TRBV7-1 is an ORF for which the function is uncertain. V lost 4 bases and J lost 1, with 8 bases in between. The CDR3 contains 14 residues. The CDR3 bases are TGTGCCAGCAGCTTGAGAGTTTCTGGAAACACCATATATTTT. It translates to CASSLRVSGNTIYF.

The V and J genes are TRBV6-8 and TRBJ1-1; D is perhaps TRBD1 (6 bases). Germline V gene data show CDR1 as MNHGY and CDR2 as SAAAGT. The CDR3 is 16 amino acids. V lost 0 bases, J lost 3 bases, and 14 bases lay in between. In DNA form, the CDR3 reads TGTGCCAGCAGTTACTCATGGGGACAAGGTGACACTGAAGCTTTCTTT. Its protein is CASSYSWGQGDTEAFF.

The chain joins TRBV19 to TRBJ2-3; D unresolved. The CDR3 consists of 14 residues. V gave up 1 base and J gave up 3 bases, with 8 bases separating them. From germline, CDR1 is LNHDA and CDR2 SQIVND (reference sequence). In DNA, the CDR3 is TGTGCCAGTAGTATAGTCCCGTCTACAGATACGCAGTATTTT. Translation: CASSIVPSTDTQYF.

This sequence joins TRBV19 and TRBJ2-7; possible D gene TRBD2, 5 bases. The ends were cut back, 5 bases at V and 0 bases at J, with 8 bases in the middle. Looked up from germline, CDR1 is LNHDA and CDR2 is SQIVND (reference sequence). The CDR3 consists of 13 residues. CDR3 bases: TGTGCCAGTAGTCCGGGGTACTCCTACGAGCAGTACTTC. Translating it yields CASSPGYSYEQYF.

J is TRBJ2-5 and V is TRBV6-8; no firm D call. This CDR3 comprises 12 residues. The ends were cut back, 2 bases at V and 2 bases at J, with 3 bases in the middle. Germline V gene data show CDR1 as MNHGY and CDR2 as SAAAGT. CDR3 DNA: TGTGCCAGCAGTTACGGTCAAGAGACCCAGTACTTC. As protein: CASSYGQETQYF.

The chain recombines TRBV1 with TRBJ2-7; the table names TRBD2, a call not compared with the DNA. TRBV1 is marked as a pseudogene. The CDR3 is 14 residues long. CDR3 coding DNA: TGCGCCAGCAGCCCCGGACTGACTAGTAGCGAGCAGTACTTC. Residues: CASSPGLTSSEQYF.

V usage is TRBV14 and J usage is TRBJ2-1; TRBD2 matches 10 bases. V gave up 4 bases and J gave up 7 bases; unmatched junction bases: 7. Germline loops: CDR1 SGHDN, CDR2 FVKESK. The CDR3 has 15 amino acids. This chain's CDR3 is CASSPQLAGTNEQFF. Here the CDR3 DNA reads TGTGCCAGCAGCCCTCAACTAGCGGGAACGAATGAGCAGTTCTTC.

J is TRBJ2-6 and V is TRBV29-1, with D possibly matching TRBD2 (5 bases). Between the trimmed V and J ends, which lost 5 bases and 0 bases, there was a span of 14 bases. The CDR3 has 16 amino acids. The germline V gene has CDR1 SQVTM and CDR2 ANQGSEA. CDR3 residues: CSVTDPGSSGANVLTF. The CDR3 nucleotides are TGCAGCGTTACCGATCCGGGGAGCTCTGGGGCCAACGTCCTGACTTTC.

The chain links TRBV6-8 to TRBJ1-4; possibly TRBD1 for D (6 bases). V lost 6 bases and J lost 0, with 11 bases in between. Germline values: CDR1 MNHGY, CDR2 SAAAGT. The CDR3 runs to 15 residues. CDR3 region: CASRGAGSTNEKLFF. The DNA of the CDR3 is TGTGCCAGCAGGGGGGCGGGTTCAACTAATGAAAAACTGTTTTTT.

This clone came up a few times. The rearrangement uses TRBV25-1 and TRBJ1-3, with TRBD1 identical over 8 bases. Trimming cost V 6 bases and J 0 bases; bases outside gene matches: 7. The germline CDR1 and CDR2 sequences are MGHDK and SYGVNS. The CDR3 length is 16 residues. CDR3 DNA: TGTGCCAGCAGACAGACAGGGGTACTCTCTGGAAACACCATATATTTT. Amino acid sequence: CASRQTGVLSGNTIYF.

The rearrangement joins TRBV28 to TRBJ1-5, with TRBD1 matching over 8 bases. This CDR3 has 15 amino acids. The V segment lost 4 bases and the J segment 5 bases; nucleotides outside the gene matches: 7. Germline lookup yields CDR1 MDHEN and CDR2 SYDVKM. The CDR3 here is CASSSPDRVDQPQHF. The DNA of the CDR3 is TGTGCCAGCAGTTCCCCGGACAGGGTCGATCAGCCCCAGCATTTT.

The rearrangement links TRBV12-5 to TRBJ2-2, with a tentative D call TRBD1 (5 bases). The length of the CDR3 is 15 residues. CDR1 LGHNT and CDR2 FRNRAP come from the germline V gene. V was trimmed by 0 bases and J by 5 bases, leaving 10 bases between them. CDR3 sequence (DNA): TGTGCTAGTGGTTTGGTCGCCAGGGAAACCGGGGAGCTGTTTTTT. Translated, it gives CASGLVARETGELFF.

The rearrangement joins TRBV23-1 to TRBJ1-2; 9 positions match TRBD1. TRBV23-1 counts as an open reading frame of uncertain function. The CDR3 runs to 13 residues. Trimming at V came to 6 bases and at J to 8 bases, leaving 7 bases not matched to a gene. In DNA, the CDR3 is TGCGCCAGCAGCCAACAGGGGGCGCAAGGCTACACCTTC. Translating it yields CASSQQGAQGYTF.

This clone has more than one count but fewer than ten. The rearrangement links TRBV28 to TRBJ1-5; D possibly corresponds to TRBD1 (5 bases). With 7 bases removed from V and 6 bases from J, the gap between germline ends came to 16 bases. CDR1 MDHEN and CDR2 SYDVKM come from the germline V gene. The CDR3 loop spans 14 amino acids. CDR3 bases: TGTGCCAGCACCTCCGGGGGGGTGTTTCAGCCCCAGCATTTT. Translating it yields CASTSGGVFQPQHF.

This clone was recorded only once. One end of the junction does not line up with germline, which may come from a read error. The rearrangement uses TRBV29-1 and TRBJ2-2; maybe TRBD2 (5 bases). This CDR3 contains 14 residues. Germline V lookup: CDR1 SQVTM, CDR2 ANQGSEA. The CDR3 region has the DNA TGCAGCGCCGTAAAAGACGGACTCACCGGAGAGCTGTTTTTT. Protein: CSAVKDGLTGELFF.